This record looks at one T cell receptor (beta chain) sequence and its context. These data come from a study of blood T cell repertoires in COVID-19. On the study more broadly: Nucleic acid was either cDNA or gDNA, and it came from T cells, B-cell-depleted T cells, or PBMCs.

The V gene end was trimmed by 5 bases and the J gene end by 8 bases; junction bases not matched to a gene: 8. CDR3 length equals 13 residues. The germline CDR1 and CDR2 sequences are KGHSH and LQKENI. Produced via immunoSEQ multiplex PCR; TCRdb's table is partial and in-frame only. The sample lists 120,000 or so clones; more than 65% were seen once. The receptor comes from a woman older than 75 with acute or convalescent COVID-19. The gene calls are TRBV18 and TRBJ1-1; TRBD1 matches at 7 bases. The sample was peripheral blood. The CDR3 reads CASSADREDEAFF. The CDR3 DNA reads TGTGCCAGCTCAGCCGACAGGGAAGACGAAGCTTTCTTT.